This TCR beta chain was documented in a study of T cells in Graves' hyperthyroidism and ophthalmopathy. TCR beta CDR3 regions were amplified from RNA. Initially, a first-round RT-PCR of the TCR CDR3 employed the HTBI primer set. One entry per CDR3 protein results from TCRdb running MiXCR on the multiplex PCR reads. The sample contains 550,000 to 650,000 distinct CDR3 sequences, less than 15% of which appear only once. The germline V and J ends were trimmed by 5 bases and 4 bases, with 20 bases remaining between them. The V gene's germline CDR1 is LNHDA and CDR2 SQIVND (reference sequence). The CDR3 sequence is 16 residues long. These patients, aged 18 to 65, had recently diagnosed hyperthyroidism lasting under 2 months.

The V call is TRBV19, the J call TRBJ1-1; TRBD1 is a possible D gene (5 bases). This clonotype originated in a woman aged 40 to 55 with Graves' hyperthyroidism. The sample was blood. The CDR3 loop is CASSLGPGGEGTEAFF. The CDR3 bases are TGTGCCAGTAGTCTTGGCCCCGGGGGGGAGGGCACTGAAGCTTTCTTT.